These 25 T cell receptor beta chains share one sample of origin, sequenced in a study of control samples from healthy donors and cancer patients. The method was immunoSEQ multiplex PCR; TCRdb's version includes in-frame clones alone and lacks a portion of them. The sample records around 71,000 clones, 70% to 90% being singletons. Sequencing used PBMCs. The receptors here all came from a woman aged 45-60 years with head and neck cancer.

The chain joins TRBV2 to TRBJ1-5; 9 bases are shared with TRBD1. This CDR3 has 14 amino acids. The germline gives CDR1 SNHLY, CDR2 FYNNEI. Trimming took 8 bases from V and 4 from J; bases not matched to a gene: 6. The CDR3 reads CASAYGTGNQPQHF. In DNA, the CDR3 is TGTGCCAGCGCATATGGGACAGGGAATCAGCCCCAGCATTTT.

J is TRBJ1-1 and V is TRBV7-9, with D hard to call. This CDR3 region has 13 residues. From germline, CDR1 is SEHNR and CDR2 FQNEAQ (reference sequence). Between the trimmed V and J ends, which lost 7 bases and 1 base, there was a span of 10 bases. The DNA of the CDR3 is TGTGCCAGCAACCCAGGAGGGAACACTGAAGCTTTCTTT. It codes for CASNPGGNTEAFF.

The CDR3: CASTKPGGDTEAFF. In nucleotides, the CDR3 is TGTGCCAGCACCAAACCAGGGGGGGACACTGAAGCTTTCTTT. This chain links TRBV6-5 with TRBJ1-1; 7 bases map to TRBD1. This CDR3 has 14 amino acids. Germline V CDR1 and CDR2: MNHEY, SVGAGI. The V and J ends lost 7 bases and 3 bases, in that order; junction bases with no gene match: 8.

J is TRBJ2-3 and V is TRBV5-6; D is uncertain. V shed 0 bases and J shed 5 bases, with 10 bases lying between them. The germline CDR1 and CDR2 sequences are SGHDT and YYEEEE. The CDR3 totals 14 residues. The CDR3 DNA follows: TGTGCCAGCAGCTTGGGGCAGGCACGAGATACGCAGTATTTT. Translated: CASSLGQARDTQYF. The variable domain in full, completed from reference TRBV5-6 and TRBJ2-3, reads DAGVTQSPTHLIKTRGQQVTLRCSPKSGHDTVSWYQQALGQGPQFIFQYYEEEERQRGNFPDRFSGHQFPNYSSELNVNALLLGDSALYLCASSLGQARDTQYFGPGTRLTVL.

The rearrangement links TRBV28 to TRBJ1-2; no clear D. Germline CDR1 reads MDHEN; CDR2 reads SYDVKM. The CDR3 consists of 11 residues. The ends were cut back, 7 bases at V and 4 bases at J, with 7 bases in the middle. CDR3 region: CASKRVYGYTF. The CDR3 DNA reads TGTGCCAGCAAGCGGGTCTATGGCTACACCTTC.

The rearrangement links TRBV5-4 to TRBJ2-1; no firm D call. The CDR3 covers 13 residues. Germline values: CDR1 SGHNT, CDR2 YYREEE (reference sequence). Trimming stripped 2 bases from V and 8 bases from J, with 11 bases between. CDR3 sequence reads: CASSLVWNDEQFF. Written as DNA, the CDR3 is TGTGCCAGCAGCTTAGTATGGAACGATGAGCAGTTCTTC.

The chain couples TRBV19 to TRBJ1-1; 8 positions match TRBD1. J was trimmed by 0 bases and V by 4 bases; bases with no gene match: 10. The CDR3 is made up of 17 amino acids. The V gene's germline CDR1 is LNHDA and CDR2 SQIVND (reference sequence). This CDR3 is CASSTTGTGVLNTEAFF. The CDR3 DNA follows: TGTGCCAGTAGTACCACGGGGACAGGTGTTTTGAACACTGAAGCTTTCTTT.

The chain recombines TRBV28 with TRBJ2-5, with no clear D. Trimming left V 4 bases short and J 4 bases short, with 16 bases between. CDR1 is MDHEN and CDR2 is SYDVKM in the germline V gene. The CDR3 is 15 residues long. The CDR3 sequence is CASSSRMGFRETQYF. The CDR3, as DNA: TGTGCCAGCAGTTCCCGAATGGGCTTCCGAGAGACCCAGTACTTC.

The DNA for the CDR3 is TGTGCCAGCAGTGAAACAGGGGGAAGGATGAACACTGAAGCTTTCTTT. This sequence encodes CASSETGGRMNTEAFF. The chain has TRBV6-1 and TRBJ1-1; TRBD1 agrees at 8 bases. Germline CDR1 is MNHNS and CDR2 is SASEGT. The CDR3 is 16 residues long. The J segment lost 0 bases and the V segment lost 2 bases, leaving 5 bases of the junction unmatched.

The rearrangement links TRBV5-1 to TRBJ1-2; D ambiguous. In germline, CDR1 is SGHRS, CDR2 YFSETQ. Trimming cost V 4 bases and J 13 bases, with 20 bases left between them. This CDR3 contains 13 residues. CDR3 protein: CASSPDPVGVCTF. Here the CDR3 DNA reads TGCGCCAGCAGCCCGGACCCAGTCGGGGTCTGCACCTTC.

A note on this clone: This likely comes from a read error, as the CDR3 has no conserved phenylalanine or tryptophan at its end. The V and J genes are TRBV7-9 and TRBJ1-6, with 7 nucleotides matching TRBD1. Germline values: CDR1 SEHNR, CDR2 FQNEAQ (reference sequence). This CDR3 spans 14 amino acids. Trimming removed 5 bases from V and 7 bases from J; junction bases left unmatched: 5. This chain's CDR3 is CASSPGQSNSPLHL. CDR3 nucleotide sequence: TGTGCCAGCAGCCCGGGACAGTCAAATTCACCCCTCCACCTT.

The CDR3 nucleotides read TGTGCCAGCAGCTTAAGGCTGCCACAAGATACGCAGTATTTT. Protein: CASSLRLPQDTQYF. J is TRBJ2-3 and V is TRBV11-2, with D hard to call. V shed 2 bases and J shed 5 bases, with 11 bases lying between them. This CDR3 has 14 amino acids. Germline CDR1 and CDR2: SGHAT and FQNNGV.

The rearrangement uses TRBV7-3 and TRBJ2-5; possibly TRBD2 for D (6 bases). Trimming cost V 1 base and J 1 base, with 7 bases left between them. This CDR3 is built from 14 residues. Germline CDR1 SGHTA, CDR2 FQGTGA. Written as DNA, the CDR3 is TGTGCCAGCAGCTTAATGGGGGGCCAAGAGACCCAGTACTTC. Translation: CASSLMGGQETQYF.

The V gene is TRBV15, the J gene TRBJ2-3; 12 nucleotides match TRBD1. The CDR3 is 16 amino acids. Germline assignment: CDR1 LNHNV and CDR2 YYDKDF (reference sequence). With 2 bases clipped from V and 4 bases from J, the junction kept 4 bases outside the gene matches. The CDR3 coding sequence is TGTGCCACCAGCAGATCCGGGACAGGGGGCGCAGATACGCAGTATTTT. Its protein product is CATSRSGTGGADTQYF.

The chain combines TRBV30 with TRBJ1-2; the match to TRBD1 covers 9 bases. This CDR3 is 12 amino acids long. V dropped 3 bases and J dropped 9; count of bases not matched to a gene: 5. CDR1 is GTSNPN and CDR2 is SVGIG in the germline V gene (reference sequence). CDR3 sequence (DNA): TGTGCCTGGAGCCGACAGGGGGATCGCTACACCTTC. It specifies CAWSRQGDRYTF.

The chain couples TRBV27 to TRBJ2-3; TRBD2 agrees at 13 bases. J lost 0 bases, V lost 7 bases, and 4 bases had no gene match. Germline V gene data show CDR1 as MNHEY and CDR2 as SMNVEV (reference sequence). The CDR3 runs to 16 residues. In DNA form, the CDR3 reads TGTGCCAGCAAACGACTAGCGGGGGGTAGCACAGATACGCAGTATTTT. Translated, it gives CASKRLAGGSTDTQYF.

The chain is built from TRBV9 and TRBJ2-7; unclear D gene. Germline V gene lookup returns CDR1 SGDLS and CDR2 YYNGEE. The CDR3 has 15 residues. Trimming took 4 bases from V and 1 from J, leaving 15 bases between them. In DNA form, the CDR3 reads TGTGCCAGCAGCAGAGATACTTCCTTTTCCTACGAGCAGTACTTC. It codes for CASSRDTSFSYEQYF.

The CDR3 here is CASSAGPVHEQYF. CDR3 DNA sequence: TGTGCCAGCAGTGCGGGCCCGGTCCACGAGCAGTACTTC. The chain carries TRBV2 and TRBJ2-7, with D hard to call. The CDR3 loop spans 13 amino acids. Trimming stripped 4 bases from V and 5 bases from J, with 12 bases between. Looked up from germline, CDR1 is SNHLY and CDR2 is FYNNEI.

V usage is TRBV27 and J usage is TRBJ1-4; 10 bases line up with TRBD1. Germline assignment: CDR1 MNHEY and CDR2 SMNVEV (reference sequence). The CDR3 length is 16 residues. V trimming: 4 bases; J trimming: 5 bases; junction bases outside the gene matches: 7. The CDR3 spells CASSSFPGQGNEKLFF. In DNA, the CDR3 is TGTGCCAGCAGTTCCTTTCCGGGACAGGGGAATGAAAAACTGTTTTTT.

The J gene is TRBJ1-1, the V gene TRBV7-2, with D hard to call. V gave up 5 bases and J gave up 8 bases, with 15 bases separating them. The CDR3 contains 13 residues. Germline lookup yields CDR1 SGHTA and CDR2 FQGNSA. In DNA form, the CDR3 reads TGTGCCAGCAGCCCTACCTATGGAATCGAAGCTTTCTTT. Translating it yields CASSPTYGIEAFF.

This chain connects TRBV23-1 to TRBJ2-7, with 7 bases aligning to TRBD1. TRBV23-1 is reported as an ORF; its role is uncertain. V lost 2 bases, J lost 4 bases, and 8 bases stayed unmatched. This CDR3 region has 15 residues. DNA for the CDR3: TGCGCCAGCAGTCAACCTCGACAGGGTCCGTACGAGCAGTACTTC. Translation: CASSQPRQGPYEQYF.

This clone occurred once. The rearrangement joins TRBV18 to TRBJ1-5; tentative D call: TRBD1 (6 bases). Germline CDR1 is KGHSH and CDR2 is LQKENI. This CDR3 has 15 residues. Deletions cut 5 bases from V and 5 bases from J, with 16 bases between. CDR3 DNA: TGTGCCAGCTCAACCAGGGACACTAGGTATCAGCCCCAGCATTTT. Amino acids: CASSTRDTRYQPQHF.

The V call is TRBV5-1, the J call TRBJ1-3, with D possibly matching TRBD1 (5 bases). Between the trimmed V and J ends, which lost 2 bases and 4 bases, there was a span of 10 bases. CDR1 and CDR2 from the germline V gene are SGHRS and YFSETQ. The CDR3 is made up of 14 amino acids. CDR3 in amino acids: CASSFGQGGNTIYF. For the CDR3, the DNA is TGCGCCAGCAGCTTTGGGCAGGGAGGAAACACCATATATTTT.

This chain links TRBV19 with TRBJ2-5, with 8 bases lining up with TRBD1. V shed 3 bases and J 5 bases; nucleotides not matched to a gene: 8. This CDR3 has 15 amino acids. Germline V gene sequence: CDR1 LNHDA, CDR2 SQIVND (reference sequence). The CDR3 DNA reads as TGTGCCAGTAGTATCTTCCAGGGGGCGGTGGAGACCCAGTACTTC. Translating gives CASSIFQGAVETQYF.

With regard to this clone: Its ends do not fully match the called genes, so a read error is possible. The rearrangement uses TRBV2 and TRBJ2-7; 10 bases are shared with TRBD1. CDR1 is SNHLY, CDR2 FYNNEI, per germline. This CDR3 region has 14 residues. The CDR3: CASTSRGDRGRFGF. CDR3 DNA sequence: TGTGCCAGCACATCCCGGGGGGACAGGGGCCGCTTTGGCTTC.